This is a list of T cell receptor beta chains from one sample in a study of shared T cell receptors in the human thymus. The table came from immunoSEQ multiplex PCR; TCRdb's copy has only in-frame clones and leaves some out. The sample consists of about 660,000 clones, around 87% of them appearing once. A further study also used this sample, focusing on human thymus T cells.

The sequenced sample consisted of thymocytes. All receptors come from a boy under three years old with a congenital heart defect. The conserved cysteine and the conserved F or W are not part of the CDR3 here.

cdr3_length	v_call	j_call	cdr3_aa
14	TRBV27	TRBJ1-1	ASSPKGATMNTEAF
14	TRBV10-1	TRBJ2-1	ASSAGGRKVEDEQF
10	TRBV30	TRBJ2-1	AWGSSYNEQF
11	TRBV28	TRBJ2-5	ASSSKRPGTQY
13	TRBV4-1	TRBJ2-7	ASSQGPWAAWQQY
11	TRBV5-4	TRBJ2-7	ASSQDRVGEQY
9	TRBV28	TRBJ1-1	ASSGTPEAF
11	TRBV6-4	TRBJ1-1	ASSDIKNTEAF
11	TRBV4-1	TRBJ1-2	ASSQGGGAGYT
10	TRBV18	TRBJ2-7	ASSGQGYEQY
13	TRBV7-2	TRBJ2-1	ASSLHGRVRNEQF
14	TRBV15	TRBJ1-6	ATSPPWAGRESPLH
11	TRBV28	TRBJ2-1	ASSPRQGNEQF
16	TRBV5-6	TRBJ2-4	ASSLVPSGSRAKNIQY
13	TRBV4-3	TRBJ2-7	ASSQGWGRPDEQY
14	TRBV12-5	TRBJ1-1	ASGPKGGEANTEAF
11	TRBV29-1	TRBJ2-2	SVCRNNTGELF
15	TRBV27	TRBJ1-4	ASSPIRDRSPNEKLF
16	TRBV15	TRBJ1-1	ATSREVTQPIGGAVAF
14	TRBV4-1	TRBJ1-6	ASSRRDRNKNSPLH
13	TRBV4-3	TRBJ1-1	ASSQYRNMNTEAF
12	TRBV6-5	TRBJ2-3	ASKGTSGTDTQY
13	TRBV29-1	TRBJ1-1	SVERDRRRNTEAF
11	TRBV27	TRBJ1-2	ASSLFPGNGYT
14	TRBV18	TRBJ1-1	ASSPLRGRGNTEAF
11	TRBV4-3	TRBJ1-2	ASSPGEGYGYT
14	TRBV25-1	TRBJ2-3	ASSAYRGEGTDTQY
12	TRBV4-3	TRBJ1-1	ASSQTSDRVEAF
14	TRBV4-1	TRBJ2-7	ASSQEGPGQHYEQY
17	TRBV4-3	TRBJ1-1	ASSQEAYRGPESHPEAF
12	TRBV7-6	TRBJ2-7	ASSARTGCYEQY
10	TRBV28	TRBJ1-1	ASRGRDTEAF
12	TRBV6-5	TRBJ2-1	ASRSGATGNEQF
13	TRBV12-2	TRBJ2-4	ASRFGGTAKNIQY
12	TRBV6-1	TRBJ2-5	ASSESQGMQTQY
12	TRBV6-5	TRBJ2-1	ASSSGQGAYEQF
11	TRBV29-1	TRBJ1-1	SVGRDRDTEAF
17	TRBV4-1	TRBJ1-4	ASSQDPGGQGRFGEKLF
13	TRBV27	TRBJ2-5	ASSLGGGVSETQY
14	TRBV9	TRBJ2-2	ASQSGQGLDTGELF
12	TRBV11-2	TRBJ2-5	ASSSRRNQETQY
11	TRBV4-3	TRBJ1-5	ASSQDGGQPQH
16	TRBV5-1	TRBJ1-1	ASSLLRRTIPRNTEAF
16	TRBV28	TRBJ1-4	ASSLIDRDEATNEKLF
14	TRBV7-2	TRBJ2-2	ASTNLAGGDTGELF
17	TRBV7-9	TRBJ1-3	ASSSDTGTDPLGGNTIY
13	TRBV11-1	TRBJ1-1	ASSTTGTANTEAF
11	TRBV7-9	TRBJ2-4	ASSLPRKNIQY
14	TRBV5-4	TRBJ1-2	ASSFYPPQQVYGYT
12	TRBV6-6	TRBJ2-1	ARPYRGFYNEQF
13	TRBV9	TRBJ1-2	ASSASQGKDYGYT
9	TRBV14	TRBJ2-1	ASSQEIGQF
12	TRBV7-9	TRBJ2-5	ASSLPLAEETQY
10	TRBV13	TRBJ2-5	ASTHGQETQY